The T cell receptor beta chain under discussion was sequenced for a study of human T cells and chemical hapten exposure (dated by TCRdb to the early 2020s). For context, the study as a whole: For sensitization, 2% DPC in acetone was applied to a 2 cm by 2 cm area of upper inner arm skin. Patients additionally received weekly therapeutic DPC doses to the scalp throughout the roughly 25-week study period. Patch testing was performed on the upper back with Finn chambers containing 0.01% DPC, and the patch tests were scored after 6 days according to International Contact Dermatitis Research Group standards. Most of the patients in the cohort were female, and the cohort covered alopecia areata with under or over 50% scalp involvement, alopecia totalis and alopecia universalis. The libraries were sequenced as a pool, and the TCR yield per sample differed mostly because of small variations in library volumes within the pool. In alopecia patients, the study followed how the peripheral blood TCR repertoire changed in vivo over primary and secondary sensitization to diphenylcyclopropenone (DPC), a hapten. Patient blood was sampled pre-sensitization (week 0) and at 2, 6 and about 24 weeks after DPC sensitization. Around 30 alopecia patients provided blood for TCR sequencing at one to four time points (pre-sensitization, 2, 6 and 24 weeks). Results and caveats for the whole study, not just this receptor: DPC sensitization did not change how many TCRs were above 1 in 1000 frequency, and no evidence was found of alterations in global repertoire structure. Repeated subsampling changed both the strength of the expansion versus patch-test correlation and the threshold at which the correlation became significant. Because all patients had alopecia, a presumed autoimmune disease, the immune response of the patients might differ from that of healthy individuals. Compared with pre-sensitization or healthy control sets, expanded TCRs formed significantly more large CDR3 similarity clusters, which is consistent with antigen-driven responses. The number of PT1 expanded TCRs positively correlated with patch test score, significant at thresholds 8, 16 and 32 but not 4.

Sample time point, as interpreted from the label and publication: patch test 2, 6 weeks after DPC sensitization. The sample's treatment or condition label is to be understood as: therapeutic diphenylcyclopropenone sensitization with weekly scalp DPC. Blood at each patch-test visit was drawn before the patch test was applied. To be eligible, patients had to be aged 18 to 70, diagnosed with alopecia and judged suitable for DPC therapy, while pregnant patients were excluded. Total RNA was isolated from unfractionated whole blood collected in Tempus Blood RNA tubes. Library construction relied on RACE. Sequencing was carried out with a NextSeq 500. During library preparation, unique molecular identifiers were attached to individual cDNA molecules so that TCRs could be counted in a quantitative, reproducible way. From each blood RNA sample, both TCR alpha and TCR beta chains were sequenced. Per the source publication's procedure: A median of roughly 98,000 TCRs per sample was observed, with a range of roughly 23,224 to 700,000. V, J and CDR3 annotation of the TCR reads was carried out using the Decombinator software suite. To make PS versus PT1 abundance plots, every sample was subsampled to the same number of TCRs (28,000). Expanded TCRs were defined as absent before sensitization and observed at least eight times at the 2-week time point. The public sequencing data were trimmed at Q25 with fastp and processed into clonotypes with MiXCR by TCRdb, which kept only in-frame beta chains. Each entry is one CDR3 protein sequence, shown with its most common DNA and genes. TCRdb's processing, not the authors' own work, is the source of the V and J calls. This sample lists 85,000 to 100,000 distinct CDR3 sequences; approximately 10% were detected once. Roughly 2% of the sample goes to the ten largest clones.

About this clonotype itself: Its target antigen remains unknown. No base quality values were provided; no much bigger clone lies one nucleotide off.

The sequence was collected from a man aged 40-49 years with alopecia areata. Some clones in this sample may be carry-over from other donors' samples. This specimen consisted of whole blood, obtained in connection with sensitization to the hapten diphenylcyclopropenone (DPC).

The nucleotides are TGTGCCAGCAGTGAAGCTACATCTGGAAACACCATATATTTT. It translates as CASSEATSGNTIYF. This chain joins TRBV6-1 to TRBJ1-3; there is no confident call for the D gene. The CDR3 spans 14 residues, from the cysteine through the phenylalanine. The CDR3 DNA has 42 bases and is translated from base 1. Trimming takes 0 bases from V and 1 base from J, and the germline ends sit 4 bases apart. The germline V gene provides CDR1 MNHNS and CDR2 SASEGT.